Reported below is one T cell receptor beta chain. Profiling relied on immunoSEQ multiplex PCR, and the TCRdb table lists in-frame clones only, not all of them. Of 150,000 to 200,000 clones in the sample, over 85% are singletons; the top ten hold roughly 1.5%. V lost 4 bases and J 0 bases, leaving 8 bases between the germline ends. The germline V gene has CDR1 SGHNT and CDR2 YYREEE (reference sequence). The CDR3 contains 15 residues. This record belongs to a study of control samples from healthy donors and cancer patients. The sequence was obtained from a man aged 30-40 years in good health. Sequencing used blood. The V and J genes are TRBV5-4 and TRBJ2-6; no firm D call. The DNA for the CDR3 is TGTGCCAGCAGCCGGAGATACTCTGGGGCCAACGTCCTGACTTTC. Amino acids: CASSRRYSGANVLTF.